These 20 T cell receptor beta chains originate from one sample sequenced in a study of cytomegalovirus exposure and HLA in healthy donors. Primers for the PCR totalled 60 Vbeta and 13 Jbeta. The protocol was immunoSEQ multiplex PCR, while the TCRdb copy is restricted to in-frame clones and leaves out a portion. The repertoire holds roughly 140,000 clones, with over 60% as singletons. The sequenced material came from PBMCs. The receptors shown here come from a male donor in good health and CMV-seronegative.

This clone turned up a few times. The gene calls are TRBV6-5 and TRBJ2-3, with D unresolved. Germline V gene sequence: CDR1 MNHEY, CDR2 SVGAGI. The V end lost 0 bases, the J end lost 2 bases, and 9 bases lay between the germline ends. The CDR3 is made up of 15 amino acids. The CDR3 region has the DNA TGTGCCAGCAGTTACTCGACCGACTTCACAGATACGCAGTATTTT. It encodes CASSYSTDFTDTQYF.

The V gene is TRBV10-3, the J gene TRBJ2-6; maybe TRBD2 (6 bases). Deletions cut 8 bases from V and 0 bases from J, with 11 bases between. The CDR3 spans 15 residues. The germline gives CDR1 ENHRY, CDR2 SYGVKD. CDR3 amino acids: CAIGGVNSGANVLTF. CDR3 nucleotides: TGTGCCATCGGAGGGGTTAACTCTGGGGCCAACGTCCTGACTTTC.

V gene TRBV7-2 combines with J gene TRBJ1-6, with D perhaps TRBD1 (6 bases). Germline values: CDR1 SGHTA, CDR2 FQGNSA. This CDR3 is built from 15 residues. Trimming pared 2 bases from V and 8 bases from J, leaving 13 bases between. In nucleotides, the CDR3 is TGTGCCAGCAGCTTATTTCAGGGGTCCCATTCACCCCTCCACTTT. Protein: CASSLFQGSHSPLHF.

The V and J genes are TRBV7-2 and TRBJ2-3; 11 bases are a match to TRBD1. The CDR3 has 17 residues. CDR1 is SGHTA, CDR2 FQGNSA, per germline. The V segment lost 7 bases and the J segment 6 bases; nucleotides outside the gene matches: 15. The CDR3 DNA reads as TGTGCCAGCAACAATAAACCGGGACAGGGGGTTAGGGATACGCAGTATTTT. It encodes CASNNKPGQGVRDTQYF.

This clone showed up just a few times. CDR3 amino acids: CASSRDQGTNEKLFF. CDR3 bases: TGTGCCAGCAGCAGGGACCAGGGGACTAATGAAAAACTGTTTTTT. The genes are TRBV5-4 and TRBJ1-4, with a weak D call TRBD1 (6 bases). Germline V gene data show CDR1 as SGHNT and CDR2 as YYREEE (reference sequence). V gave up 4 bases and J gave up 2 bases, with 12 bases separating them. The CDR3 has 15 residues. The variable domain in full, completed from reference TRBV5-4 and TRBJ1-4, reads ETGVTQSPTHLIKTRGQQVTLRCSSQSGHNTVSWYQQALGQGPQFIFQYYREEENGRGNFPPRFSGLQFPNYSSELNVNALELDDSALYLCASSRDQGTNEKLFFGSGTQLSVL.

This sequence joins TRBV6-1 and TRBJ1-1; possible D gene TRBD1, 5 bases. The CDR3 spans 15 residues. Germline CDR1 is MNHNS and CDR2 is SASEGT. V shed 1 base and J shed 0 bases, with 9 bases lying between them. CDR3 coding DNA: TGTGCCAGCAGTGAAGAAGGGGCTTTGAACACTGAAGCTTTCTTT. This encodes CASSEEGALNTEAFF.

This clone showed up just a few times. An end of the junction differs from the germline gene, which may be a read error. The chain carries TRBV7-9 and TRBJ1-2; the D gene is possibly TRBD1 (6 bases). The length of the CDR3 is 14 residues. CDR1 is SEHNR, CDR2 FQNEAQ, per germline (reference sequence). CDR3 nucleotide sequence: TGTTCCAGCAGTTTTAACAGGGATAACTATGGCTACACCTTC. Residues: CSSSFNRDNYGYTF.

Written as DNA, the CDR3 is TGTGCCAGCAGCTTAGGGACATACTACAATGAGCAGTTCTTC. It is translated as CASSLGTYYNEQFF. The chain joins TRBV7-2 to TRBJ2-1, with D possibly TRBD1 on 5 matching bases. Trimming pared 1 base from V and 3 bases from J, leaving 7 bases between. In germline, CDR1 is SGHTA, CDR2 FQGNSA. The CDR3 is 14 amino acids.

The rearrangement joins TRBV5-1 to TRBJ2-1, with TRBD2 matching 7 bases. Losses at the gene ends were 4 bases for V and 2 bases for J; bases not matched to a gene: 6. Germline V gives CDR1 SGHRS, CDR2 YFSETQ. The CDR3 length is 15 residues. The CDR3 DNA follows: TGCGCCAGCAGCCCAGCGGGGTCCCCCTACAATGAGCAGTTCTTC. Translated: CASSPAGSPYNEQFF.

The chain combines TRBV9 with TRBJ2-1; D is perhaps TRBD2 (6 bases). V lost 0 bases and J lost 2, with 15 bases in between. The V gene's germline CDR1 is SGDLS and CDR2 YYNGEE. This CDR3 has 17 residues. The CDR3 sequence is CASSVGRTTGAYNEQFF. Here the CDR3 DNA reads TGTGCCAGCAGCGTAGGGCGGACCACGGGAGCCTACAATGAGCAGTTCTTC.

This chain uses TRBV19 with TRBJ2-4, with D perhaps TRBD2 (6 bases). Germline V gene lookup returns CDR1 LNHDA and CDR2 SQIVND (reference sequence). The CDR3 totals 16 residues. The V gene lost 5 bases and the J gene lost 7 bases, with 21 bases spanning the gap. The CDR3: CASSLLTGPGVNIQYF. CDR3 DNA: TGTGCCAGTAGTCTATTAACCGGGCCGGGGGTTAACATTCAGTACTTC.

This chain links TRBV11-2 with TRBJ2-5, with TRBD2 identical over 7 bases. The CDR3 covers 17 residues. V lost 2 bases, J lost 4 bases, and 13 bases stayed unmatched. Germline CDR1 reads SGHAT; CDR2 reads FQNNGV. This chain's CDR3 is CASSLRGRGDEGETQYF. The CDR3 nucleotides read TGTGCCAGCAGCTTAAGGGGTCGGGGGGACGAAGGAGAGACCCAGTACTTC. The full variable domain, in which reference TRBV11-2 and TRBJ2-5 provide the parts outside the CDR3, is EAGVAQSPRYKIIEKRQSVAFWCNPISGHATLYWYQQILGQGPKLLIQFQNNGVVDDSQLPKDRFSAERLKGVDSTLKIQPAKLEDSAVYLCASSLRGRGDEGETQYFGPGTRLLVL.

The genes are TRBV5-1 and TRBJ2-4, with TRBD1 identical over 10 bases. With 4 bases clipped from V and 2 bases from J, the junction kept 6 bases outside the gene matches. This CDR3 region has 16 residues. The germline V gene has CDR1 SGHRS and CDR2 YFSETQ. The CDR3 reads CASSEGTGVPKNIQYF. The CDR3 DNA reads TGCGCCAGCAGCGAAGGGACAGGGGTACCCAAAAACATTCAGTACTTC.

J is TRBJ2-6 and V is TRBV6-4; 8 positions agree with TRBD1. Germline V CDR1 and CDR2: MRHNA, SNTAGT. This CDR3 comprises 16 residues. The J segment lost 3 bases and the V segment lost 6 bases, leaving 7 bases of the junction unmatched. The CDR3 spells CASSRTGFSGANVLTF. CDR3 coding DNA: TGTGCCAGCAGCCGGACAGGGTTTAGTGGGGCCAACGTCCTGACTTTC.

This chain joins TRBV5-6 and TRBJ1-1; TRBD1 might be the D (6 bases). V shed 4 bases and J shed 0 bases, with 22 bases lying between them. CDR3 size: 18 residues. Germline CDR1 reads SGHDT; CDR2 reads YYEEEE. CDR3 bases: TGTGCCAGCAGCCGTCAGGACAGCCGGGGTAGGATGAACACTGAAGCTTTCTTT. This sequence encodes CASSRQDSRGRMNTEAFF.

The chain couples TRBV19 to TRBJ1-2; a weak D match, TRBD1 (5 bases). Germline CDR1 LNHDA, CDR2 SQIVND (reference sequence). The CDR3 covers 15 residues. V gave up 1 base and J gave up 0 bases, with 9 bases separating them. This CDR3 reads CASSIAPGSNYGYTF. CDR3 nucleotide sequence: TGTGCCAGTAGTATAGCACCAGGGTCTAACTATGGCTACACCTTC.

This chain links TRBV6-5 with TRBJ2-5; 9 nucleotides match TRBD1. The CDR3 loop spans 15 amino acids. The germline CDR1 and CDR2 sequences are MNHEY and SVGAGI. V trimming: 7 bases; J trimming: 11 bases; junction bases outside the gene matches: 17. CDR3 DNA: TGTGCCAGCATTCACGCAAATGACAGGGGGTCGGAGCAGTACTTC. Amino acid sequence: CASIHANDRGSEQYF.

CDR3 DNA sequence: TGCGCCAGCAGCCAAGATCGGACAGGGGGAGGCTATGGCTACACCTTC. It encodes CASSQDRTGGGYGYTF. J is TRBJ1-2 and V is TRBV4-3; 10 bases are a match to TRBD1. The germline V gene has CDR1 LGHNA and CDR2 YSLEER. CDR3 length: 16 residues. The V gene end was trimmed by 0 bases and the J gene end by 4 bases; junction bases not matched to a gene: 5.

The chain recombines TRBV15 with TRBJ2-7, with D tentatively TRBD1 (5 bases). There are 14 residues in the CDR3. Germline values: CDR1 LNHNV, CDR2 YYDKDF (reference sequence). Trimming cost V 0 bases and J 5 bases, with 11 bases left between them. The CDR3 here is CATSRDPQGDEQYF. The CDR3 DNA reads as TGTGCCACCAGCAGAGATCCCCAGGGCGACGAGCAGTACTTC.

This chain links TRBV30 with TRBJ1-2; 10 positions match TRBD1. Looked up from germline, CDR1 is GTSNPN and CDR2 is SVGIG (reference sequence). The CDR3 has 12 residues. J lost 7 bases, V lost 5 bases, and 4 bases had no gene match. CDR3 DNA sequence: TGTGCCTGGCAGACAGGGGGCTTTGGCTACACCTTC. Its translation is CAWQTGGFGYTF.